These 20 T cell receptor beta chains came from one sample sequenced in a study of T-cell reconstitution after alpha-beta-depleted transplantation in children. The library targeted TCRbeta and was prepared with unique molecular identifiers. TCRdb ran MiXCR on the PCR reads and lists one entry per CDR3 protein. Of 600,000 to 800,000 distinct CDR3 sequences in the sample, approximately 14% were seen once. The sample was PBMCs, taken before TCRalphabeta/CD19-depleted stem cell transplant. All receptors derive from a girl aged 2 to 10 with congenital amegakaryocytic thrombocytopenia, due to receive a stem cell transplant.

This clonotype showed up many times. The gene calls are TRBV7-3 and TRBJ1-2, with D possibly being TRBD1 (6 bases). V was pared by 6 bases and J by 6 bases, with 20 bases between. From germline, CDR1 is SGHTA and CDR2 FQGTGA. The CDR3 covers 15 residues. The CDR3 here is CASSLLGGAVHGYTF. The CDR3 region has the DNA TGTGCCAGCAGTCTCCTTGGGGGCGCGGTCCATGGCTACACCTTC.

This clonotype was seen repeatedly, ten times or more. The chain is built from TRBV10-3 and TRBJ2-4; possible D gene TRBD2, 6 bases. The germline V gene has CDR1 ENHRY and CDR2 SYGVKD. The CDR3 contains 14 residues. V was clipped by 6 bases and J by 4 bases, with 13 bases between them. The CDR3 protein is CAISGAGRKNIQYF. The CDR3 DNA is TGTGCCATCAGCGGGGCAGGGAGGAAAAACATTCAGTACTTC.

This clonotype has more than one count but fewer than ten. The chain joins TRBV7-8 to TRBJ2-2, with no clear D. Germline V gene sequence: CDR1 SGHVS, CDR2 FQNEAQ. This CDR3 has 16 amino acids. V shed 3 bases and J shed 3 bases, with 14 bases lying between them. The CDR3 DNA is TGTGCCAGCAGCTTGACGCAGCCCGCCTACACCGGGGAGCTGTTTTTT. Amino acids: CASSLTQPAYTGELFF.

There are a few counts of this clonotype. The J gene is TRBJ2-2, the V gene TRBV5-4; D is ambiguous. CDR1 and CDR2 from the germline V gene are SGHNT and YYREEE (reference sequence). The CDR3 runs to 13 residues. V was cut by 4 bases and J by 6 bases, with 10 bases left in between. The CDR3 DNA follows: TGTGCCAGCAGCGTCCGGAGTTCCGGGGAGCTGTTTTTT. Protein product: CASSVRSSGELFF. Supplemented by reference TRBV5-4 and TRBJ2-2, the full variable domain reads ETGVTQSPTHLIKTRGQQVTLRCSSQSGHNTVSWYQQALGQGPQFIFQYYREEENGRGNFPPRFSGLQFPNYSSELNVNALELDDSALYLCASSVRSSGELFFGEGSRLTVL.

The chain carries TRBV5-1 and TRBJ2-1, with TRBD2 matching over 7 bases. V shed 1 base, J shed 7 bases, and the junction held 8 bases outside the gene matches. This CDR3 spans 15 amino acids. Germline V gives CDR1 SGHRS, CDR2 YFSETQ. The CDR3: CASSLFLAEANEQFF. DNA for the CDR3: TGCGCCAGCAGCTTGTTTCTAGCGGAGGCAAATGAGCAGTTCTTC.

The chain carries TRBV29-1 and TRBJ2-1; 11 bases agree with TRBD2. The CDR3 contains 14 residues. Germline trimming cut 7 bases from V and 0 bases from J; bases unmatched to any gene: 2. Germline V gene data show CDR1 as SQVTM and CDR2 as ANQGSEA. The CDR3 sequence is CSETSGSSYNEQFF. DNA for the CDR3: TGCAGCGAAACTAGCGGGAGCTCCTACAATGAGCAGTTCTTC.

This rearrangement joins TRBV25-1 to TRBJ2-7; 11 bases fit TRBD1. There are 15 residues in the CDR3. J lost 7 bases, V lost 1 base, and 6 bases had no gene match. Germline assignment: CDR1 MGHDK and CDR2 SYGVNS. DNA of the CDR3: TGTGCCAGCAGTGAATTTGGACAGGGGGCTGGGGAGCAGTACTTC. Amino acids: CASSEFGQGAGEQYF.

This rearrangement joins TRBV7-8 to TRBJ2-7; D may be TRBD1 or TRBD2 (5 bases each). Trimming shortened V by 0 bases and J by 5 bases, and 14 bases separated the two germline ends. Germline V gene sequence: CDR1 SGHVS, CDR2 FQNEAQ. This CDR3 region has 15 residues. CDR3 protein: CASSLAGPRGNEQYF. CDR3 in DNA: TGTGCCAGCAGCTTAGCGGGGCCCCGGGGCAACGAGCAGTACTTC.

This clonotype was found a few times. The chain joins TRBV20-1 to TRBJ1-1; D is possibly TRBD1 (6 bases). The CDR3 is 16 amino acids. Germline assignment: CDR1 DFQATT and CDR2 SNEGSKA (reference sequence). V dropped 5 bases and J dropped 0 bases, with 19 bases sitting between them. This CDR3 is CSAAQGISSVNTEAFF. CDR3 DNA sequence: TGCAGTGCTGCACAGGGTATCTCTTCGGTGAACACTGAAGCTTTCTTT.

This clonotype was counted only a few times. J is TRBJ2-3 and V is TRBV2; unclear D gene. Germline CDR1 reads SNHLY; CDR2 reads FYNNEI. V dropped 4 bases and J dropped 2 bases, with 16 bases sitting between them. CDR3 length: 16 residues. In DNA, the CDR3 is TGTGCCAGCAGTGGAAGTGGCAGGTCCTACACAGATACGCAGTATTTT. Amino acids: CASSGSGRSYTDTQYF.

This clonotype came up many times. The rearrangement links TRBV5-1 to TRBJ2-5, with TRBD2 identical over 7 bases. The CDR3 is made up of 15 amino acids. V lost 0 bases, J lost 4 bases, and 6 bases stayed unmatched. Germline-derived CDR1 and CDR2 are SGHRS and YFSETQ. In DNA, the CDR3 is TGCGCCAGCAGCTTGGCGACTAGCATAGGAGAGACCCAGTACTTC. As protein: CASSLATSIGETQYF.

This clonotype was counted at least ten times. The chain links TRBV20-1 to TRBJ1-5, with D unresolved. The CDR3 loop spans 13 amino acids. V dropped 6 bases and J dropped 6 bases, with 15 bases sitting between them. The germline V gene has CDR1 DFQATT and CDR2 SNEGSKA (reference sequence). The CDR3 sequence is CSARPGFLQPQHF. The CDR3 region has the DNA TGCAGTGCGCGCCCCGGGTTTCTTCAGCCCCAGCATTTT.

This clonotype was detected many times. V gene TRBV12-3 or TRBV12-4 combines with J gene TRBJ1-5; D is ambiguous. V lost 5 bases and J 2 bases, leaving 10 bases between the germline ends. There are 14 residues in the CDR3. As DNA, the CDR3 is TGTGCCAGCAGTCCAGAGGACGGCAATCAGCCCCAGCATTTT. Amino acid sequence: CASSPEDGNQPQHF.

This clonotype appeared a few times. The rearrangement uses TRBV11-2 and TRBJ1-4; D might be TRBD1 (6 bases). The CDR3 is 13 residues long. V gave up 8 bases and J gave up 8 bases, with 15 bases separating them. Per germline, CDR1 SGHAT and CDR2 FQNNGV. As DNA, the CDR3 is TGTGCCAGCGGAGTAGGGGGGGAGGAAAAACTGTTTTTT. Translating it yields CASGVGGEEKLFF.

This clonotype has a handful of counts. The chain couples TRBV5-1 to TRBJ2-5, with 9 bases lining up with TRBD1. The length of the CDR3 is 13 residues. CDR1 is SGHRS, CDR2 YFSETQ, per germline. The trim removed 5 bases at V and 1 base at J, leaving 0 bases unmatched. This CDR3 is CASRTGGQETQYF. CDR3 sequence (DNA): TGCGCCAGCAGGACAGGGGGCCAAGAGACCCAGTACTTC.

This clonotype was detected only a few times. The chain combines TRBV5-1 with TRBJ2-7, with D maybe TRBD2 (5 bases). Germline loops: CDR1 SGHRS, CDR2 YFSETQ. V was cut by 4 bases and J by 0 bases, with 17 bases left in between. The CDR3 covers 16 residues. CDR3 loop: CASSPATGILSYEQYF. CDR3 in DNA: TGCGCCAGCAGCCCCGCGACGGGGATTCTCTCCTACGAGCAGTACTTC.

For this clonotype: One base away lies a much larger clone, so this may be a sequencing read error. The V and J genes are TRBV20-1 and TRBJ2-5; possibly TRBD2 for D (6 bases). The length of the CDR3 is 14 residues. CDR1 is DFQATT, CDR2 SNEGSKA, per germline (reference sequence). The CDR3 region is CSASSRTIQEIQYF. CDR3 nucleotides: TGCAGTGCTAGTTCTCGGACTATCCAAGAGATCCAGTACTTC.

This clonotype was detected only a few times. The rearrangement joins TRBV24-1 to TRBJ2-2; D is uncertain. The V gene lost 8 bases and the J gene lost 4 bases, with 10 bases spanning the gap. This CDR3 has 13 amino acids. The germline CDR1 and CDR2 sequences are KGHDR and SFDVKD. CDR3 nucleotide sequence: TGTGCCACCACGGCCCCGGGCACCGGGGAGCTGTTTTTT. The encoded protein is CATTAPGTGELFF.

This sequence joins TRBV20-1 and TRBJ1-2; D is perhaps TRBD1 (5 bases). V was cut by 0 bases and J by 8 bases, with 16 bases left in between. Looked up from germline, CDR1 is DFQATT and CDR2 is SNEGSKA (reference sequence). The CDR3 totals 14 residues. The CDR3 loop reads CSARDRWGEGGYTF. Here the CDR3 DNA reads TGCAGTGCTAGAGATAGGTGGGGGGAGGGAGGCTACACCTTC.

The V call is TRBV27, the J call TRBJ2-4, with D maybe TRBD2 (6 bases). Trimming took off 2 bases at V and 2 bases at J, with 19 bases between the two ends. The CDR3 is 18 residues long. CDR1 MNHEY and CDR2 SMNVEV come from the germline V gene (reference sequence). CDR3 bases: TGTGCCAGCAGTTTAGATTCTGCGGGACCTCGCACCAAAAACATTCAGTACTTC. The encoded protein is CASSLDSAGPRTKNIQYF.